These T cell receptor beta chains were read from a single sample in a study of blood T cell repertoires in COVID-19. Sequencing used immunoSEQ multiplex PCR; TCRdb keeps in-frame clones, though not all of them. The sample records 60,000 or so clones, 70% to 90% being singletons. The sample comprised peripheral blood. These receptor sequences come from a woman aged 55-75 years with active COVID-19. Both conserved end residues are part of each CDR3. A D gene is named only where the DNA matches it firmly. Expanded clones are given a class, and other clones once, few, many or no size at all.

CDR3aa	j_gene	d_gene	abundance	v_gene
CASSLAGRVENIQYF	TRBJ2-4	NA	NA	TRBV5-1
CASSQVGVGGRRLANYGYTF	TRBJ1-2	NA	NA	TRBV3-1/TRBV3-2
CAISALQGFTGELFF	TRBJ2-2	TRBD1	NA	TRBV10-3
CASSVRWQGERELFF	TRBJ2-2	TRBD1	NA	TRBV2
CASSHVQAKRQYF	TRBJ2-5	NA	NA	TRBV3-1/TRBV3-2
CAWNRGRLLQGYEQYF	TRBJ2-7	TRBD1	NA	TRBV30
CASSFLGRGNTEAFF	TRBJ1-1	NA	once	TRBV7-9
CASSQDYREGNTIYF	TRBJ1-3	NA	NA	TRBV4-2
CSVEGYGTSGGISYNEQFF	TRBJ2-1	TRBD2	NA	TRBV29-1
CASSPSPRRVNEQFF	TRBJ2-1	NA	NA	TRBV7-6
CASSLGLVDGNTIYF	TRBJ1-3	NA	NA	TRBV5-8
CASSEGTPRAGELFF	TRBJ2-2	NA	NA	TRBV9
CASSEYKGLAGFQETQYF	TRBJ2-5	TRBD2	NA	TRBV25-1
CASSERQGRYEQYF	TRBJ2-7	TRBD1	NA	TRBV6-1
CASSQEGGVLRLQFF	TRBJ2-1	NA	NA	TRBV4-1
CASSFGGSTDTQYF	TRBJ2-3	NA	NA	TRBV5-6
CASSFQGGEGGETQYF	TRBJ2-5	NA	NA	TRBV5-1
CATSIPGNYGYTF	TRBJ1-2	NA	once	TRBV6-5
CASSQEGGASTEAFF	TRBJ1-1	NA	NA	TRBV4-1
CASSLNTPGQGGDGYTF	TRBJ1-2	TRBD1	NA	TRBV11-2
CAISALADSYEQYF	TRBJ2-7	TRBD2	NA	TRBV10-3
CAISAYTGELFF	TRBJ2-2	NA	NA	TRBV10-3